This entry lists 30 T cell receptor beta chains sequenced from one sample in a study of technical replicates of blood from several donors (dated by TCRdb to between 2016 and 2019). Library construction relied on the immunoSEQ multiplex PCR assay. Held by TCRdb, this immuneACCESS table contains in-frame sequences only and omits some clones. Under half of the omission traces to an unresolved V gene where checked; the cause of the rest is unknown. The sample table records 80,000 or so clones; 95% to 98% of these occur just once. The ten largest account for less than 0.25% of the sample. Sequencing was carried out using T cells isolated from PBMCs. These receptors were taken from a human donor in good health.

CDR3 DNA: TGTGCCAGCAGCTTTAATGGAAACACCATATATTTT. It is translated as CASSFNGNTIYF. The rearrangement joins TRBV7-6 to TRBJ1-3; D call uncertain. CDR1 and CDR2 from the germline V gene are SGHVS and FNYEAQ. This CDR3 has 12 residues. V was pared by 3 bases and J by 3 bases, with 3 bases between.

The genes are TRBV7-9 and TRBJ2-3; the D is unclear. Trimming took off 6 bases at V and 1 base at J, with 11 bases between the two ends. This CDR3 comprises 14 residues. Germline values: CDR1 SEHNR, CDR2 FQNEAQ (reference sequence). The DNA for the CDR3 is TGTGCCAGCAGTGACCGGCAGGGCACAGATACGCAGTATTTT. Translating it yields CASSDRQGTDTQYF.

This chain uses TRBV10-1 with TRBJ2-1, with 7 bases matching TRBD2. J lost 5 bases, V lost 8 bases, and 12 bases had no gene match. The CDR3 contains 15 residues. The germline gives CDR1 WNHNN, CDR2 SYGVQD (reference sequence). CDR3 sequence: CASSCGRGIHNEQFF. The CDR3 nucleotides read TGCGCCAGCTCTTGCGGGAGAGGCATCCACAATGAGCAGTTCTTC.

The chain links TRBV11-2 to TRBJ2-5; 9 bases match TRBD2. The length of the CDR3 is 18 residues. Germline V CDR1 and CDR2: SGHAT, FQNNGV. The trim removed 1 base at V and 5 bases at J, leaving 14 bases unmatched. CDR3 amino acids: CASSLGLAGIEMMETQYF. The CDR3 coding sequence is TGTGCCAGCAGCTTAGGCCTAGCGGGAATCGAGATGATGGAGACCCAGTACTTC.

J is TRBJ1-2 and V is TRBV4-1, with D possibly TRBD1 on 6 matching bases. CDR3 length: 13 residues. With 2 bases removed from V and 8 bases from J, the gap between germline ends came to 12 bases. Germline lookup yields CDR1 MGHRA and CDR2 YSYEKL. The CDR3 loop reads CASSQQQGVGYTF. The CDR3 DNA is TGCGCCAGCAGCCAACAACAGGGCGTCGGCTACACCTTC.

The chain joins TRBV7-9 to TRBJ2-3; TRBD1 matches 9 bases. CDR3 length equals 17 residues. Germline V lookup: CDR1 SEHNR, CDR2 FQNEAQ (reference sequence). V was pared by 0 bases and J by 3 bases, with 7 bases of the junction left unmatched. CDR3 loop: CASSLAWDREVTDTQYF. CDR3 nucleotide sequence: TGTGCCAGCAGCTTAGCTTGGGACAGGGAAGTAACAGATACGCAGTATTTT.

This rearrangement joins TRBV28 to TRBJ2-7; the match to TRBD2 covers 8 bases. The CDR3 length is 14 residues. The V gene's germline CDR1 is MDHEN and CDR2 SYDVKM. This CDR3 is CAGAREGIRNEQYF. In DNA, the CDR3 is TGTGCTGGGGCTCGGGAGGGTATTCGCAACGAGCAGTACTTC.

V and J are TRBV6-5 and TRBJ1-2; possible D gene TRBD1, 6 bases. The CDR3 is made up of 13 amino acids. The V end lost 7 bases, the J end lost 8 bases, and 17 bases lay between the germline ends. Looked up from germline, CDR1 is MNHEY and CDR2 is SVGAGI. The CDR3 loop is CASTPDRAGGYTF. The CDR3 DNA follows: TGTGCCAGCACCCCGGACAGAGCAGGCGGCTACACCTTC.

The chain is built from TRBV6-1 and TRBJ2-3, with 10 bases lining up with TRBD2. The CDR3 totals 19 residues. Germline V gene lookup returns CDR1 MNHNS and CDR2 SASEGT. V lost 0 bases to trimming and J lost 4 bases; unmatched junction nucleotides: 13. DNA of the CDR3: TGTGCCAGCAGTGAAGCTGGGTCCCGGGCTAGCGGGAGACCAGATACGCAGTATTTT. It is translated as CASSEAGSRASGRPDTQYF.

The V and J genes are TRBV6-5 and TRBJ2-7; 9 nucleotides line up with TRBD1. This CDR3 spans 15 amino acids. Germline CDR1 and CDR2: MNHEY and SVGAGI. V was clipped by 0 bases and J by 4 bases; unmatched bases: 4. In DNA form, the CDR3 reads TGTGCCAGCAGTTACTCCGGGACAGGGACTTACGAGCAGTACTTC. This sequence encodes CASSYSGTGTYEQYF.

The chain is built from TRBV19 and TRBJ2-7, with 12 bases matching TRBD2. CDR1 is LNHDA, CDR2 SQIVND, per germline (reference sequence). V lost 3 bases to trimming and J lost 5 bases; unmatched junction nucleotides: 2. The CDR3 spans 14 residues. The CDR3 nucleotides are TGTGCCAGTAGTATCCTAGCGGGAGGGCACGAGCAGTACTTC. Translation: CASSILAGGHEQYF.

The chain uses TRBV5-4 and TRBJ2-1, with D possibly TRBD2 on 5 matching bases. CDR1 and CDR2 (germline): SGHNT, YYREEE (reference sequence). The CDR3 covers 16 residues. Trimming took 0 bases from V and 4 from J, leaving 14 bases between them. This chain's CDR3 is CASSLARERPYNEQFF. DNA of the CDR3: TGTGCCAGCAGCTTGGCCAGAGAGCGGCCGTACAATGAGCAGTTCTTC.

The chain recombines TRBV29-1 with TRBJ2-5, with 8 nucleotides matching TRBD2. Germline lookup yields CDR1 SQVTM and CDR2 ANQGSEA. Trimming at V came to 5 bases and at J to 7 bases, leaving 9 bases not matched to a gene. The CDR3 is 13 residues long. CDR3 in DNA: TGCAGCGTTTCGACTAGCGCTTTGGGGACCCAGTACTTC. Translating gives CSVSTSALGTQYF.

J is TRBJ1-2 and V is TRBV11-2, with no clear D. Trimming took 3 bases from V and 2 from J, leaving 7 bases between them. The length of the CDR3 is 13 residues. CDR1 and CDR2 (germline): SGHAT, FQNNGV. The DNA of the CDR3 is TGTGCCAGCAGCTTCGGTCCGAACTATGGCTACACCTTC. This encodes CASSFGPNYGYTF.

The rearrangement links TRBV6-7 to TRBJ2-3, with 7 bases fitting TRBD1. TRBV6-7 is identified as an open reading frame with a role that is uncertain. With V trimmed by 5 bases and J by 3 bases, 11 bases remained unmatched. This CDR3 has 16 residues. CDR3: CASSLDRDLGTDTQYF. CDR3 sequence (DNA): TGTGCCAGCAGTCTAGACAGGGATTTGGGAACAGATACGCAGTATTTT.

This chain uses TRBV4-2 with TRBJ2-5, with TRBD2 matching over 11 bases. CDR1 is LGHNA, CDR2 YNFKEQ, per germline. The ends lost 0 bases at V and 5 bases at J; junction bases unmatched: 11. The CDR3 spans 18 residues. As DNA, the CDR3 is TGTGCCAGCAGCCAAGACACTAGCGGGAGTCTTGGGGAGGAGACCCAGTACTTC. It codes for CASSQDTSGSLGEETQYF.

The chain carries TRBV19 and TRBJ2-1; 12 positions agree with TRBD1. The CDR3 covers 14 residues. Per the germline V gene, CDR1 is LNHDA and CDR2 is SQIVND (reference sequence). After removal of 5 bases from V and 9 bases from J, the junction contained 5 bases not matched to a gene. The CDR3 sequence: CASSAGTGGFEQFF. In DNA form, the CDR3 reads TGTGCCAGTAGTGCAGGGACAGGGGGCTTTGAGCAGTTCTTC.

The genes are TRBV29-1 and TRBJ2-3; 8 nucleotides match TRBD2. The germline V gene encodes CDR1 SQVTM and CDR2 ANQGSEA. This CDR3 spans 13 amino acids. V lost 7 bases and J lost 4; bases outside the gene matches: 7. The CDR3 loop is CSAAGTRADTQYF. The CDR3 DNA reads as TGCAGCGCCGCCGGGACTAGAGCAGATACGCAGTATTTT.

The chain has TRBV27 and TRBJ1-4; tentative D call: TRBD1 (5 bases). V was clipped by 1 base and J by 8 bases, with 14 bases between them. The CDR3 is made up of 15 amino acids. Looked up from germline, CDR1 is MNHEY and CDR2 is SMNVEV (reference sequence). The chain's CDR3 is CASSLYLGEEEKLFF. For the CDR3, the DNA is TGTGCCAGCAGTTTATATCTAGGGGAGGAGGAAAAACTGTTTTTT.

This clone showed up just once. This chain connects TRBV4-1 to TRBJ2-7; D perhaps matches TRBD2 (6 bases). Germline CDR1 and CDR2: MGHRA and YSYEKL. The CDR3 has 16 residues. Deletions cut 3 bases from V and 2 bases from J, with 17 bases between. The CDR3 DNA reads as TGCGCCAGCAGCCAGTTCAGCGGGTCGGGGGCCTACGAGCAGTACTTC. Amino acids: CASSQFSGSGAYEQYF.

V usage is TRBV5-1 and J usage is TRBJ2-3; possible D gene TRBD2, 6 bases. Germline CDR1 reads SGHRS; CDR2 reads YFSETQ. Deletions cut 6 bases from V and 5 bases from J, with 16 bases between. The CDR3 consists of 14 residues. The CDR3 nucleotides read TGCGCCAGCACCATGAGGAGGGTCGAAGATACGCAGTATTTT. This encodes CASTMRRVEDTQYF. Supplemented by reference TRBV5-1 and TRBJ2-3, the full variable domain reads KAGVTQTPRYLIKTRGQQVTLSCSPISGHRSVSWYQQTPGQGLQFLFEYFSETQRNKGNFPGRFSGRQFSNSRSEMNVSTLELGDSALYLCASTMRRVEDTQYFGPGTRLTVL.

The chain recombines TRBV27 with TRBJ1-1; D is undetermined. This CDR3 has 14 amino acids. The ends were cut back, 2 bases at V and 2 bases at J, with 9 bases in the middle. In germline, CDR1 is MNHEY, CDR2 SMNVEV (reference sequence). DNA of the CDR3: TGTGCCAGCAGTTTAATCGGAGGAAACACTGAAGCTTTCTTT. This gives the protein CASSLIGGNTEAFF.

The chain carries TRBV7-3 and TRBJ2-3; weak D call: TRBD2 (6 bases). The CDR3 extends over 13 amino acids. The germline V and J ends were trimmed by 3 bases and 7 bases, with 11 bases remaining between them. Looked up from germline, CDR1 is SGHTA and CDR2 is FQGTGA. CDR3 sequence reads: CASSLTEGYTQYF. CDR3 DNA: TGTGCCAGCAGCTTGACGGAGGGATATACGCAGTATTTT.

This chain uses TRBV9 with TRBJ2-2; no firm D call. This CDR3 is 12 amino acids long. Germline V gene sequence: CDR1 SGDLS, CDR2 YYNGEE. V was trimmed by 0 bases and J by 7 bases, leaving 4 bases between them. CDR3 loop: CASSVAVGELFF. In DNA form, the CDR3 reads TGTGCCAGCAGCGTAGCGGTCGGGGAGCTGTTTTTT.

The gene calls are TRBV6-5 and TRBJ2-1; D might be TRBD1 (6 bases). V was trimmed by 2 bases and J by 9 bases, leaving 11 bases between them. Germline V lookup: CDR1 MNHEY, CDR2 SVGAGI. The CDR3 totals 13 residues. CDR3 in amino acids: CASSYNNRAEQFF. Written as DNA, the CDR3 is TGTGCCAGCAGTTACAACAACAGGGCTGAGCAGTTCTTC.

The V and J genes are TRBV11-2 and TRBJ2-7; 9 nucleotides agree with TRBD2. Germline V gene lookup returns CDR1 SGHAT and CDR2 FQNNGV. Trimming at V came to 0 bases and at J to 4 bases, leaving 10 bases not matched to a gene. The CDR3 runs to 17 residues. The CDR3: CASSLDDFAGGSYEQYF. The CDR3 DNA follows: TGTGCCAGCAGCTTAGATGATTTTGCGGGAGGGAGTTACGAGCAGTACTTC.

The rearrangement links TRBV6-5 to TRBJ2-5; 9 positions agree with TRBD2. Germline CDR1 MNHEY, CDR2 SVGAGI. The CDR3 covers 13 residues. Losses at the gene ends were 9 bases for V and 7 bases for J; bases not matched to a gene: 9. CDR3 nucleotides: TGTGCCAGTTCGTCGGCGGGAGGGGGGACCCAGTACTTC. Translated, it gives CASSSAGGGTQYF.

This clone has a single count. This chain joins TRBV9 and TRBJ2-7; D is perhaps TRBD1 (6 bases). Trimming left V 3 bases short and J 5 bases short, with 6 bases between. Germline V CDR1 and CDR2: SGDLS, YYNGEE. The CDR3 length is 11 residues. The CDR3 reads CASSAGDEQYF. The CDR3 nucleotides are TGTGCCAGCAGCGCAGGGGACGAGCAGTACTTC.

The genes are TRBV4-1 and TRBJ2-7, with D perhaps TRBD2 (6 bases). The V end was cut by 5 bases, the J end by 7 bases, with 24 bases between. The germline CDR1 and CDR2 sequences are MGHRA and YSYEKL. This CDR3 comprises 16 residues. Here the CDR3 DNA reads TGCGCCAGCAGCGATAACTATCTCCGGGACTCGGGAGAGCAGTACTTC. Its protein is CASSDNYLRDSGEQYF.

V gene TRBV5-1 combines with J gene TRBJ2-3, with 11 bases that match TRBD2. The CDR3 is 16 amino acids. CDR1 and CDR2 from the germline V gene are SGHRS and YFSETQ. The V gene end was trimmed by 6 bases and the J gene end by 5 bases; junction bases not matched to a gene: 11. The CDR3 nucleotides read TGCGCCAGCAATGGTTTACTAGCGGGAGTTGGAGATACGCAGTATTTT. It is translated as CASNGLLAGVGDTQYF.